Each of the 5 T cell receptor beta chains below was sequenced from the same sample in a study of cytomegalovirus exposure and HLA in healthy donors. PCR primers comprised 60 Vbeta and 13 Jbeta primers. Sequenced by immunoSEQ multiplex PCR; TCRdb stores in-frame clones only, minus some. Of 200,000 to 250,000 clones listed, around four fifths are singletons. Sample: PBMCs. The receptors were gathered from a woman aged 40-49 years in good health and CMV-seronegative.

The V and J genes are TRBV7-2 and TRBJ2-3; 9 nucleotides align to TRBD1. The CDR3 totals 15 residues. The V gene's germline CDR1 is SGHTA and CDR2 FQGNSA. Trimming at V came to 3 bases and at J to 2 bases, leaving 3 bases not matched to a gene. The CDR3 DNA follows: TGTGCCAGCAGCTTCGACAGGGGGGACACAGATACGCAGTATTTT. Translating it yields CASSFDRGDTDTQYF.

This chain connects TRBV29-1 to TRBJ1-1; the D is unclear. V lost 4 bases and J lost 5, with 11 bases in between. The CDR3 extends over 12 amino acids. Germline V CDR1 and CDR2: SQVTM, ANQGSEA. As DNA, the CDR3 is TGCAGCGTTGGAGGAGGGTCAACTGAAGCTTTCTTT. The encoded protein is CSVGGGSTEAFF.

The chain joins TRBV2 to TRBJ2-5, with TRBD1 matching 9 bases. Germline lookup yields CDR1 SNHLY and CDR2 FYNNEI. J gave up 4 bases and V 6 bases, and 6 bases lay outside the gene matches. The CDR3 runs to 14 residues. The CDR3 protein is CASSGNRGRETQYF. The CDR3 DNA follows: TGTGCCAGCAGCGGAAACAGGGGGCGAGAGACCCAGTACTTC.

The rearrangement uses TRBV19 and TRBJ2-1; the D gene is possibly TRBD2 (5 bases). Germline V gives CDR1 LNHDA, CDR2 SQIVND (reference sequence). The CDR3 runs to 12 residues. Trimming removed 8 bases from V and 3 bases from J, with 8 bases in between. CDR3 amino acids: CASWAGYNEQFF. CDR3 DNA sequence: TGTGCCAGTTGGGCGGGCTACAATGAGCAGTTCTTC.

V usage is TRBV20-1 and J usage is TRBJ2-1, with a tentative D call TRBD2 (6 bases). V was trimmed by 6 bases and J by 10 bases, leaving 13 bases between them. CDR3 length equals 11 residues. Germline CDR1 reads DFQATT; CDR2 reads SNEGSKA (reference sequence). The CDR3 region is CSAPDYEEQFF. The CDR3 DNA follows: TGCAGTGCACCGGACTATGAGGAGCAGTTCTTC.